The rows below give T cell receptor beta chains drawn from one sample of a study of T cell repertoires in cytomegalovirus infection. Their antigens remain unidentified. Each CDR3 protein is one row after TCRdb ran MiXCR on the reads. The sample yields about 160,000 distinct CDR3 sequences, about 20% seen once. This specimen consisted of CD8+ T cells from cultured PBMCs, obtained from culture after CMV antigen stimulation. Receptors were obtained from a human donor in good health (CMV status not recorded). Some clones in this sample may be carry-over from other donors' samples. Both conserved end residues are part of each CDR3. D genes are given only for firm matches. Where a row states a size, it is once, few, many or the class of an expanded clone; other rows omit it.

V gene	clone size	D gene	J gene	CDR3 protein	CDR3 DNA
TRBV6-2/TRBV6-3	-	-	TRBJ2-1	CASSQYRVDEQFF	TGTGCCAGCAGCCAATACAGGGTGGATGAGCAGTTCTTC
TRBV6-1	-	TRBD1	TRBJ2-5	CASSARQGEGRKTQYF	TGTGCCAGCAGTGCGCGACAGGGGGAGGGGAGAAAGACCCAGTACTTC
TRBV19	few	TRBD2	TRBJ2-2	CASSSMTSGYSGELFF	TGTGCCAGTAGTTCCATGACTAGCGGGTACTCCGGGGAGCTGTTTTTT
TRBV7-8	-	-	TRBJ2-1	CASSLHRGATYNEQFF	TGTGCCAGCAGCTTACATCGGGGGGCAACCTACAATGAGCAGTTCTTC
TRBV12-3/TRBV12-4	-	-	TRBJ1-5	CASSPWGSEPQHF	TGTGCCAGCAGCCCCTGGGGTTCGGAGCCCCAGCATTTT
TRBV7-8	-	TRBD1	TRBJ1-2	CASSSEGTAYNYGYTF	TGTGCCAGCAGCTCAGAAGGGACAGCCTATAACTATGGCTACACCTTC
TRBV4-1	few	-	TRBJ1-1	CASSQDGNTEAFF	TGCGCCAGCAGCCAAGATGGAAACACTGAAGCTTTCTTT
TRBV12-3/TRBV12-4	-	-	TRBJ1-1	CASIDRRSNTEAFF	TGTGCCAGCATCGATCGGAGGTCGAACACTGAAGCTTTCTTT
TRBV7-2	few	-	TRBJ2-7	CASSTGTFYEQYF	TGTGCCAGCAGCACGGGGACTTTCTACGAGCAGTACTTC
TRBV7-9	-	-	TRBJ1-1	CASSTNREAFF	TGTGCCAGCAGCACTAATAGGGAAGCTTTCTTT
TRBV9	-	-	TRBJ1-2	CASSAGPLAGYTF	TGTGCCAGCAGCGCCGGGCCCTTGGCAGGCTACACCTTC
TRBV7-8	few	-	TRBJ1-2	CASSHTGWDGYTF	TGTGCCAGCAGCCACACAGGGTGGGACGGCTACACCTTC
TRBV11-2	-	-	TRBJ2-1	CASSSRTAKSSYNEQFF	TGTGCCAGCAGCTCAAGGACAGCGAAAAGCTCCTACAATGAGCAGTTCTTC
TRBV7-2	-	-	TRBJ1-1	CASSLERGWDREAFF	TGTGCCAGCAGCTTAGAGCGGGGGTGGGATCGCGAAGCTTTCTTT
TRBV7-9	-	TRBD1	TRBJ2-7	CASSLTGARHEQYF	TGTGCCAGCAGCTTAACAGGGGCGAGGCACGAGCAGTACTTC
TRBV2	few	TRBD1	TRBJ2-7	CASSEAPRDSYEQYF	TGTGCCAGCAGTGAAGCGCCTCGGGACAGCTACGAGCAGTACTTC
TRBV6-1	-	-	TRBJ1-2	CASRTGASYTF	TGTGCCAGCAGGACCGGGGCTTCCTACACCTTC
TRBV4-3	-	-	TRBJ1-4	CASSQESYSSNEKLFF	TGCGCCAGCAGCCAAGAGTCGTACAGCTCTAATGAAAAACTGTTTTTT
TRBV6-6	-	TRBD2	TRBJ2-3	CASSYSPSGGRTDTQYF	TGTGCCAGCAGTTACTCGCCTAGCGGGGGCCGCACAGATACGCAGTATTTT
TRBV12-3/TRBV12-4	few	TRBD1	TRBJ2-1	CASSLGQGAWGEQFF	TGTGCCAGCAGTTTAGGGCAGGGGGCTTGGGGTGAGCAGTTCTTC
TRBV7-2	-	-	TRBJ1-5	CASSLVGGEGNQPQHF	TGTGCCAGCAGCTTAGTTGGGGGGGAAGGCAATCAGCCCCAGCATTTT
TRBV19	-	TRBD2	TRBJ2-2	CASSIFGGAGGELFF	TGTGCCAGTAGTATTTTCGGGGGGGCCGGCGGGGAGCTGTTTTTT
TRBV20-1	-	TRBD2	TRBJ2-7	CSARTSVSYEQYF	TGCAGTGCTCGGACTAGCGTTTCTTACGAGCAGTACTTC
TRBV9	few	-	TRBJ2-2	CASTLTAQTGELFF	TGTGCCAGCACATTGACAGCACAGACCGGGGAGCTGTTTTTT
TRBV12-3/TRBV12-4	few	-	TRBJ1-5	CASRQGGQPQHF	TGTGCCAGCAGACAGGGAGGTCAGCCCCAGCATTTT
TRBV7-2	-	-	TRBJ2-7	CASSWGLTTEQYF	TGTGCCAGCAGCTGGGGACTGACCACCGAGCAGTACTTC